Below, one T cell receptor (beta chain) is given with its context. What it binds is unknown. TCRdb's copy holds only in-frame clones and misses some; the assay was immunoSEQ multiplex PCR. The sample yields about 82,000 clones, approximately 80% seen once. The source of the sample is a study of memory CD4+ T cells and cytomegalovirus serostatus. Turning to the study itself: Donors were healthy Belgian adults, under 10 CMV seropositive and 20 to 30 seronegative.

Trimming took off 3 bases at V and 2 bases at J, with 11 bases between the two ends. CDR1 is MGHRA and CDR2 is YSYEKL in the germline V gene. The CDR3 extends over 15 amino acids. Single viable CD3+CD4+CD8-CD45RO+ cells were sorted as the memory CD4+ T cells. Serum IgG to CMV pp150, pp28, p38 and p52 defined serostatus. Whole-study results and caveats: Suggested: most of the CMV-linked TCR signature lies in CD4+ memory cells. About 40% of the roughly 150 known CMV-associated TCRbeta sequences appeared in CD4+ memory.

Sequencing input: memory CD4+ T cells from blood. V is TRBV4-1 and J is TRBJ1-3, with TRBD1 as a possible D gene (6 bases). The clonotype originates from an adult in good health and CMV-seronegative. In DNA form, the CDR3 reads TGCGCCAGCAGCCACCAGGGGTCGGCTGGAAACACCATATATTTT. It codes for CASSHQGSAGNTIYF.